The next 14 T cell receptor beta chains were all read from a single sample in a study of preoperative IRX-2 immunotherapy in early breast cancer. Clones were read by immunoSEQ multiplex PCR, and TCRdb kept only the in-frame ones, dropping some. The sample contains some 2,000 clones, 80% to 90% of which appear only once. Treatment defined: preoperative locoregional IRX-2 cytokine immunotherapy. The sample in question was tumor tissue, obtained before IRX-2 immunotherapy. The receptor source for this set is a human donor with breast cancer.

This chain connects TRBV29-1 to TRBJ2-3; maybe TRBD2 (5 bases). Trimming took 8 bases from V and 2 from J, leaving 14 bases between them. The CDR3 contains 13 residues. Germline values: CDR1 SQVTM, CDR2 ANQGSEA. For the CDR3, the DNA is TGCAGCTCTTGCCGGGGTAACACAGATACGCAGTATTTT. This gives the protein CSSCRGNTDTQYF.

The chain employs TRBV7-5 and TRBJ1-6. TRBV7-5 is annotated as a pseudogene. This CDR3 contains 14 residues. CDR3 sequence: CASSRTGPNGPLHF. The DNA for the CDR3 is TGTGCCAGCAGCCGGACTGGGCCAAACGGGCCCCTCCACTTT.

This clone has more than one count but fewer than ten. The CDR3 DNA follows: TGTGCCAGTAGTATAGTCGGACTAGCGGTGGACAATGAGCAGTTCTTC. This gives the protein CASSIVGLAVDNEQFF. The chain carries TRBV19 and TRBJ2-1; the match to TRBD2 covers 10 bases. This CDR3 comprises 16 residues. From germline, CDR1 is LNHDA and CDR2 SQIVND (reference sequence). J lost 5 bases, V lost 1 base, and 5 bases had no gene match.

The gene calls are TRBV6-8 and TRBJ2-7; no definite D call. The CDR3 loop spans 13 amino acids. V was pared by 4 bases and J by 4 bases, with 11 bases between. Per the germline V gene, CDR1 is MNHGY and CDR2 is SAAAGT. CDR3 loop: CASSFQKWYEQYF. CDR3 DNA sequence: TGTGCCAGCAGTTTCCAGAAATGGTACGAGCAGTACTTC.

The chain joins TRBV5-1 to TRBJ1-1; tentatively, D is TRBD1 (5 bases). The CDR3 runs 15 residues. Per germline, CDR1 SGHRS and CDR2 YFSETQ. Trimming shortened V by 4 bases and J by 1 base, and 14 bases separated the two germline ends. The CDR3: CASSPIAGRNTEAFF. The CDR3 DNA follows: TGCGCCAGCAGCCCCATTGCGGGGCGGAACACTGAAGCTTTCTTT.

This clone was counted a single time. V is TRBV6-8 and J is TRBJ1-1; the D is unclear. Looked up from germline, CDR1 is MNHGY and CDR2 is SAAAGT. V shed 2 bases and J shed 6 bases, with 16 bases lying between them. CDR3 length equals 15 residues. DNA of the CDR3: TGTGCCAGCAGTTACAGCCCGGCCATGGGCTCTGAAGCTTTCTTT. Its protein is CASSYSPAMGSEAFF.

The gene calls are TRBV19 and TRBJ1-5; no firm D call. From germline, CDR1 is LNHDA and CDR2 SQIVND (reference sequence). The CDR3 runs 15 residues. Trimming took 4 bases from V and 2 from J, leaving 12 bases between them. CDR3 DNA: TGTGCCAGTAGTAGCGCGTGGAGGGGCAATCAGCCCCAGCATTTT. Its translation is CASSSAWRGNQPQHF.

The CDR3, as DNA: TGTGCCAGCAAAGGACTGGCCCCGAACTATGGCTACACCTTC. This gives the protein CASKGLAPNYGYTF. The V and J genes are TRBV6-8 and TRBJ1-2, with unresolved D. Between the trimmed V and J ends, which lost 7 bases and 2 bases, there was a span of 14 bases. From germline, CDR1 is MNHGY and CDR2 SAAAGT. The CDR3 is 14 amino acids.

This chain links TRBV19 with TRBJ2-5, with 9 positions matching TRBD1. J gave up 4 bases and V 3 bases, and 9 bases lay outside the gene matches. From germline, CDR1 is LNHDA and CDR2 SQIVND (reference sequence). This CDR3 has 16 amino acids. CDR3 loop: CASSIPNRGRGETQYF. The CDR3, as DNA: TGTGCCAGTAGTATCCCGAACAGGGGGCGCGGAGAGACCCAGTACTTC.

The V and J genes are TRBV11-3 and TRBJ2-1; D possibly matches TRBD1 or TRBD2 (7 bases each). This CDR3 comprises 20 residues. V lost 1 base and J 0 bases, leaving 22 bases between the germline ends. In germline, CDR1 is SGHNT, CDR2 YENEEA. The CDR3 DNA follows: TGTGCCAGCAGCTTAGTCCCCACAGGGGTAGCGGGCCGCTCCTACAATGAGCAGTTCTTC. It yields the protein CASSLVPTGVAGRSYNEQFF.

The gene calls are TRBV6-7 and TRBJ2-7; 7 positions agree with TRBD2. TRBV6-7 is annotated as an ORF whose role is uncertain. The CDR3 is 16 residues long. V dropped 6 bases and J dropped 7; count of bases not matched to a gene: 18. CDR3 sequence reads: CASSLLIVAGRWEQYF. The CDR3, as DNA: TGTGCCAGCAGCTTACTCATCGTAGCGGGTCGGTGGGAGCAGTACTTC.

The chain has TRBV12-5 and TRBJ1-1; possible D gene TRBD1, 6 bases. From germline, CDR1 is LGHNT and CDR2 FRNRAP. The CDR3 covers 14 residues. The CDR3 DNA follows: TGTGCCAGCACTCACAGGGCGGGAGACACTGAAGCTTTCTTT. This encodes CASTHRAGDTEAFF. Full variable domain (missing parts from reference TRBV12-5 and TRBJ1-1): DARVTQTPRHKVTEMGQEVTMRCQPILGHNTVFWYRQTMMQGLELLAYFRNRAPLDDSGMPKDRFSAEMPDATLATLKIQPSEPRDSAVYFCASTHRAGDTEAFFGQGTRLTVV.

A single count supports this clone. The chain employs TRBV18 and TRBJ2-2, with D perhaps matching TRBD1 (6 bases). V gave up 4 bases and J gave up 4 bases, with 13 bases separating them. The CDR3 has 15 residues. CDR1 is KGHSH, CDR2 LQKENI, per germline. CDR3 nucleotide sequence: TGTGCCAGCTCACTCCTTCCACAGGGCACCGGGGAGCTGTTTTTT. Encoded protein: CASSLLPQGTGELFF. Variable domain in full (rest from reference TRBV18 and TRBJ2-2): NAGVMQNPRHLVRRRGQEARLRCSPMKGHSHVYWYRQLPEEGLKFMVYLQKENIIDESGMPKERFSAEFPKEGPSILRIQQVVRGDSAAYFCASSLLPQGTGELFFGEGSRLTVL.

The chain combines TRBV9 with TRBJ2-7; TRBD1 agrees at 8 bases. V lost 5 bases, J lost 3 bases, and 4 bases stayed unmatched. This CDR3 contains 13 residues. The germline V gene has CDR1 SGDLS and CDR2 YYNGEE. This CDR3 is CASSGTGYYEQYF. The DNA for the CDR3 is TGTGCCAGCAGTGGGACAGGTTACTACGAGCAGTACTTC.